This T cell receptor (beta chain) was sequenced during a study of cytomegalovirus exposure and HLA in healthy donors (TCRdb year 2017). For the wider study: In an earlier analysis of roughly 590 of the donors, approximately 260 Gb of sequence data and 117 million unique TCR beta sequences from 180 million or so T cells were reported. The aim of the study was to test whether cataloging public T cell receptors could identify signatures of past pathogen exposure. Genome-wide SNP genotypes for about 65% of the roughly 670 donors were used in a later genetic analysis, which treated that subset as a discovery cohort. To decide whether each TCR beta V gene segment behaved as functional or pseudogenic, an earlier analysis of some 540 of the donors relied on high-throughput TCR beta sequencing. A later analysis re-analyzed previously published TCR beta repertoires from approximately 670 donors and added high-resolution HLA genotyping to study TCR occurrence patterns. The T cell repertoires of 666 subjects were profiled by immunosequencing and related to cytomegalovirus serostatus. Among around 400 genotyped donors of the cohort, an average of around 240,000 unique TCR beta nucleotide sequences was sequenced per donor, of which 15% to 20% were non-productive. Donor age, sex, ethnicity and CMV serostatus were collected together with the repertoire data. The genetic ancestry cluster associated with self-reported Caucasian donors included about four fifths of the 398 genotyped donors. In addition to the first cohort of about 650 subjects, a separate validation cohort of approximately 120 different subjects was used. Roughly 300 gigabases of sequencing data and roughly 90 million unique TCR sequences were included in an early release covering about 620 HLA-typed donors. To predict cytomegalovirus infection status, the study brought together high-throughput TCR immunosequencing, statistical association of individual TCRs with disease status, and machine learning. Class I and class II HLA loci were covered by the typing at four-digit resolution. Several DR-DQ haplotypes were handled as single units for association and clustering because linkage in the cohort was strong. Every discovery cohort repertoire had been produced on one sequencing platform. Rather than drawing on any new phenotypic data, the later analysis identified candidate immune exposures from TCR beta sequences and the way those sequences occurred across donors. The number of donors typed differed by locus, with about 629-630 for A, B, C, DRB1 and DQB1, more than 500 for DQA1, over 600 for DPA1, and 400 to 490 for DPB1.

Libraries came from the immunoSEQ multiplex PCR assay. For the multiplex PCR, a mixture combining 60 forward primers for TCR Vbeta segments and 13 reverse primers for TCR Jbeta segments was used. A multiplex PCR assay on genomic DNA amplified the CDR3 region of rearranged TCR beta genes. The Illumina HiSeq System was used to sequence the amplified TCR beta libraries as 87-base-pair reads. The paper's processing steps were these. A later analysis tallied tens of millions of unique TCR beta chains across the approximately 670 repertoires, and about 10 million of those chains were shared by two or more donors. Raw reads were error-corrected and collapsed into unique sequences by a nearest-neighbor algorithm in which closely related sequences were merged to remove PCR and sequencing errors. Alignment of CDR3 sequences to IMGT reference sequences was used to assign V, D and J gene segments. Each retained sequence needed at least a six-nucleotide match to both a V gene segment and a J gene segment. Rearrangements were classified as productive when the CDR3 lacked stop codons and remained in frame with V and J, and all other rearrangements were classified as non-productive. CDR3 was defined by IMGT convention, running from the second conserved V-encoded cysteine to the conserved J-encoded phenylalanine. The earlier analysis of some 550 of the donors excluded any sequence lacking an unambiguous match to a single V gene segment. An earlier analysis of approximately 590 of the donors classified V segments as functional when productive rearrangements were above 56.7% and as segregating when the standard deviation between donors was above 5%. A statistical classification framework was built for diagnosing cytomegalovirus status from the catalog of TCR beta chain sequences. In a later analysis, TCR nucleotide sequences were compared against IMGT/GENE-DB human TR gene sequences so that V and J genes could be assigned. A later analysis assigned CDR3 sequences and most-parsimonious VDJ recombination scenarios with the TCRdist pipeline. In a later analysis, every TCR beta chain was defined by the combination of its CDR3 amino acid sequence and its V-gene family, and reads without a unique V-gene family were dropped. To address suspected cross-contamination and a sequencing artifact, a later analysis removed 592 highly shared, low-generation-probability nucleotide sequences. In a later analysis, a clonal expansion index was calculated for each public chain from normalized within-repertoire ranks of inferred template counts. In a later analysis, generation probabilities were computed with a VDJ recombination model fitted to out-of-frame rearrangements, and the resulting probabilities were checked against IGoR. In a later analysis, hypergeometric tests were used to score TCR-TCR, TCR-HLA and TCR-CMV co-occurrence, with a repertoire-size bias correction applied to TCR pairs. A later analysis estimated false discovery rates by permuting HLA or CMV assignments 20 times. In a later analysis, co-occurring TCRs were grouped with DBSCAN, and TCRdist sequence similarity was added when clustering was performed within HLA-allele-positive subsets. Repertoires with fewer than 30,000 or more than 120,000 public chains, plus five repertoires with anomalous nucleotide sharing, were excluded from co-occurrence clustering. Held by TCRdb, this immuneACCESS table contains in-frame sequences only and omits some clones. Under half of the omission traces to an unresolved V gene where checked; the cause of the rest is unknown. D and trimming come from the DNA, and the V and J calls and clone size come from that table. The sample table lists roughly 180,000 clones, 82% of them with a count of one. Of the sample, more than 1.5% is held by the ten largest clones.

Findings and caveats that apply to the study as a whole: In a later analysis, most CMV-associated TCR beta chains were found to appear HLA-restricted, with HLA associations seemingly driven largely by CMV exposure. Sequencing depth was assumed to be roughly uniform across donors in the presence/absence analyses, though that assumption may not hold. In both the original and validation cohorts, the classifier was reported to diagnose cytomegalovirus status with high specificity and sensitivity. According to a later genetic analysis, donors in an Asian-associated ancestry cluster had fewer N-insertions in productive TCRs than the approximately 630-donor mean. Only TCR beta chains were sequenced in this cohort, and the absence of alpha or paired-chain data limited detectable features. Because HLA typing was unavailable for some donors at each locus, only the typed subset was used in association tests. Most TCR sequences were seen in very few donors, while some public TCRs were found in many individuals. A later analysis found that TCR association rates varied across HLA loci, with DRB1 alleles showing the most associated TCRs and HLA-C alleles the fewest. Because counts were too low, roughly 17 rarely observed V segments, including chromosome 9 orphons, were left out of the earlier analysis of 500 to 650 of the donors. A group of highly shared sequence variants was considered likely to be a technical artifact of the sequencing pipeline. A further reported finding was that TCR beta sequences accurately predicted the HLA-A and HLA-B alleles for most subjects in the first cohort. In an earlier analysis of 587 of the donors, most TCR beta V segments appeared in productive rearrangements about 87% or about 30% of the time, broadly matching IMGT annotations. Linkage disequilibrium might explain the correlated functional status among segregating V segments, but an unknown experimental factor could not be excluded. Some IMGT-functional V segments, including TRBV6-2 and TRBV6-3, could not be distinguished by the 87-base-pair reads and were therefore excluded. In a later genetic analysis, a missense DCLRE1C variant was associated with V-gene and J-gene trimming of TCR beta chains, and the association was replicated in an independent cohort. The authors suggested that the approach could potentially be extended to other disease states and immunological phenotypes. When HLA alleles, especially DR and DQ, strongly co-occurred, attributing TCR associations to individual alleles was difficult. The study listed around 160 TCR beta chains as associated with cytomegalovirus. Several of the top co-occurrence clusters appeared to be linked to parvovirus B19, influenza, CMV and Epstein-Barr virus, according to a later analysis. In a later analysis, HLA-associated TCR beta chains showed more clonal expansion and lower generation probabilities than non-associated chains that were equally common. Three of the identified cytomegalovirus-associated TCR beta chains were confirmed in vitro to be specific for cytomegalovirus antigens. CMV serostatus was the only immune exposure information available for the cohort. Specific HLA alleles were associated with roughly 16,000 TCR beta sequences at a false discovery rate of 0.05 in a later analysis.

CDR1 and CDR2 are read off the germline V gene as MDHEN and SYDVKM. Measured from the cysteine to the phenylalanine, the CDR3 is 14 residues long. The retained sequence is limited to the CDR3, 42 bases, with the frame set at the first base. Trimming removed 1 base from V and 1 base from J, leaving 8 bases between the germline ends. With respect to this clone: Its antigen is not yet known. Qualities for individual bases were not recorded, and no much larger clone is one base off.

In total, 666 healthy bone marrow donors made up the cohort. At the time of sampling, all cohort members were nominally healthy, though unrecorded immune exposures were likely present. The donor was CMV seronegative and was included in the group of 352 seronegative cohort members. Each donor provided a peripheral blood sample, and peripheral blood mononuclear cells were used for TCR beta sequencing. The Qiagen DNeasy Blood Extraction Kit was used to extract genomic DNA from the blood cell samples. This clonotype was obtained from a man aged 35 to 55 in good health and CMV-seronegative. The specimen sequenced was PBMCs. The V gene is TRBV28 and the J gene is TRBJ2-7, with no reliable assignment of the D segment. The DNA sequence reads TGTGCCAGCAGTTTATTAACAGTTTCCTACGAGCAGTACTTC. Protein translation: CASSLLTVSYEQYF.